What follows is one T cell receptor (beta chain) and its context. What antigen it recognizes has not been identified. Per-base quality was not reported, and no clone a single base away is much larger than it. This entry belongs to a study of long-term antiretroviral therapy in people with HIV (dated by TCRdb to the early 2020s). About the full investigation: The earliest samples were collected roughly a decade before the 2015 WHO recommendation for immediate ART, at a time when ART was usually postponed until CD4 counts fell. Of the approximately 30 participants with HIV, 10 to 11 were female. Test extractions of a monoclonal T-cell line alongside under 35 polyclonal samples showed no cross-contamination during QIAcube processing. This retrospective serial study examined whether starting ART and sustained HIV suppression were associated with changes in the composition and diversity of the TRB repertoire in peripheral blood. The cohort contributed 150 to 200 cryopreserved PBMC samples from a few dozen adults with confirmed HIV infection, collected serially over a mean of 6 years (range 1-12).

The immunoSEQ hsTCRB v3.0 assay was used at survey level resolution to sequence the TRB variable region. The targeted TRB sequencing depth was about 40,000-50,000 T-cell genomes per sample. TRB libraries were pooled and sequenced on an Illumina MiSeq using a v3 150-cycle kit. The authors' pipeline ran thus. Repertoire analysis was run in R within a reproducible Nextflow workflow that covered QC, data transformation and analysis. Custom analyses were implemented in LymphoSeq2, an R package for AIRR-Seq data exploration. A handful of samples that produced fewer than 5000 total TRB sequences were removed, so some 190 HIV repertoires were analyzed. Among the approximately 190 retained HIV repertoires, more than 55 were collected before ART initiation and approximately 130 after ART initiation. Each repertoire was downsampled to 5000 TRB nucleotide sequences, and summary statistics were averaged across 100 downsampling iterations. TRB sequences were retained for analysis only if CDR3 regions of at least seven amino acids were present. Diversity was assessed using a clonality score derived from Shannon entropy and using the Gini coefficient. In the repertoire networks, any two of the top 5000 CDR3 amino acid sequences were connected whenever the two sequences differed by an edit distance of one. Antigen specificity groups and MHC restriction were predicted for TRB CDR3 amino acid sequences with GLIPH2. CDR3 amino acid sequences were matched against VDJdb and McPAS-TCR to flag known CMV, EBV, HIV or tissue antigen associations. Pre-ART, post-ART and control groups were compared with Wilcoxon signed-rank tests and Holm-Bonferroni correction. TCRdb limited this immuneACCESS table to in-frame rearrangements with V and J called. A share of clones is missing; checked studies link under half to unresolved V genes, and the rest is unexplained. V, J and clone size derive from that table, while D and trimming were established from the DNA sequence. The sample records about 21,000 clones, 81% of which are singletons. The ten top clones hold approximately 12% of the sample.

The germline V gene (reference sequence) yields SGHNT for CDR1 and YYREEE for CDR2. Spanning cysteine to phenylalanine, the CDR3 consists of 14 amino acids. The only DNA kept is the CDR3, 42 bases in frame from the first base. The germline V and J ends show losses of 6 bases and 3 bases respectively, and no gene match explains 4 bases of the junction. Inclusion was restricted to participants for whom at least one PBMC sample before ART initiation and at least two post-ART samples were available. All participants with HIV were treated in the United States of America. Before DNA extraction, cryopreserved samples of roughly 1-10 million PBMC were thawed and washed. At the time of the earliest PBMC sample, participants with HIV were aged between about 20 and 54 years. Per participant, PBMC samples came from 1-4 timepoints prior to ART initiation and 2-8 timepoints following ART initiation, for a median of 7 samples. Serial HIV viral load, CD4+ T-cell count, ART history and demographic data were obtained for every participant. Genomic DNA was extracted from unsorted PBMC with a Qiagen kit on a QIAcube, with processing performed in batches of 12 samples.

Paper-wide results and their limitations: Starting ART was linked to a significant rise in TRB diversity, yet even after long-term ART the diversity remained significantly lower than in transplant donor controls. Since PBMC availability was limited, sequencing covered only the TCR beta chain, with no alpha chain pairing. CDR3 length ranges in HIV repertoires were narrower than in controls, and network structure suggested an antigen-experienced repertoire with only a slight naive shift after ART. Unsorted PBMC were profiled instead of sorted CD4+ and CD8+ T cells because pre-ART samples had limited cell numbers. The repertoire was dominated across all time points by expanded TRB clones identified before ART initiation, although this dominance was seen to fluctuate and to decrease in many PLHIV after ART. Samples dated from the mid-2000s to the late 2010s, and the ART regimens used may be less effective than current ones. Inferences about post-ART repertoire changes are limited because no data were available on ART adherence, viral resistance or therapy changes.

The sequence is built from TRBV5-4 and TRBJ2-2; 8 central bases correspond to TRBD1. This material consisted of unsorted PBMCs, taken 0.1 years before starting antiretroviral therapy. The sequence was obtained from a man between 40 and 49 years old with HIV. The DNA reads as follows: TGTGCCAGCACGGGGGACAGGCACACCGGGGAGCTGTTTTTT. Its product reads: CASTGDRHTGELFF.